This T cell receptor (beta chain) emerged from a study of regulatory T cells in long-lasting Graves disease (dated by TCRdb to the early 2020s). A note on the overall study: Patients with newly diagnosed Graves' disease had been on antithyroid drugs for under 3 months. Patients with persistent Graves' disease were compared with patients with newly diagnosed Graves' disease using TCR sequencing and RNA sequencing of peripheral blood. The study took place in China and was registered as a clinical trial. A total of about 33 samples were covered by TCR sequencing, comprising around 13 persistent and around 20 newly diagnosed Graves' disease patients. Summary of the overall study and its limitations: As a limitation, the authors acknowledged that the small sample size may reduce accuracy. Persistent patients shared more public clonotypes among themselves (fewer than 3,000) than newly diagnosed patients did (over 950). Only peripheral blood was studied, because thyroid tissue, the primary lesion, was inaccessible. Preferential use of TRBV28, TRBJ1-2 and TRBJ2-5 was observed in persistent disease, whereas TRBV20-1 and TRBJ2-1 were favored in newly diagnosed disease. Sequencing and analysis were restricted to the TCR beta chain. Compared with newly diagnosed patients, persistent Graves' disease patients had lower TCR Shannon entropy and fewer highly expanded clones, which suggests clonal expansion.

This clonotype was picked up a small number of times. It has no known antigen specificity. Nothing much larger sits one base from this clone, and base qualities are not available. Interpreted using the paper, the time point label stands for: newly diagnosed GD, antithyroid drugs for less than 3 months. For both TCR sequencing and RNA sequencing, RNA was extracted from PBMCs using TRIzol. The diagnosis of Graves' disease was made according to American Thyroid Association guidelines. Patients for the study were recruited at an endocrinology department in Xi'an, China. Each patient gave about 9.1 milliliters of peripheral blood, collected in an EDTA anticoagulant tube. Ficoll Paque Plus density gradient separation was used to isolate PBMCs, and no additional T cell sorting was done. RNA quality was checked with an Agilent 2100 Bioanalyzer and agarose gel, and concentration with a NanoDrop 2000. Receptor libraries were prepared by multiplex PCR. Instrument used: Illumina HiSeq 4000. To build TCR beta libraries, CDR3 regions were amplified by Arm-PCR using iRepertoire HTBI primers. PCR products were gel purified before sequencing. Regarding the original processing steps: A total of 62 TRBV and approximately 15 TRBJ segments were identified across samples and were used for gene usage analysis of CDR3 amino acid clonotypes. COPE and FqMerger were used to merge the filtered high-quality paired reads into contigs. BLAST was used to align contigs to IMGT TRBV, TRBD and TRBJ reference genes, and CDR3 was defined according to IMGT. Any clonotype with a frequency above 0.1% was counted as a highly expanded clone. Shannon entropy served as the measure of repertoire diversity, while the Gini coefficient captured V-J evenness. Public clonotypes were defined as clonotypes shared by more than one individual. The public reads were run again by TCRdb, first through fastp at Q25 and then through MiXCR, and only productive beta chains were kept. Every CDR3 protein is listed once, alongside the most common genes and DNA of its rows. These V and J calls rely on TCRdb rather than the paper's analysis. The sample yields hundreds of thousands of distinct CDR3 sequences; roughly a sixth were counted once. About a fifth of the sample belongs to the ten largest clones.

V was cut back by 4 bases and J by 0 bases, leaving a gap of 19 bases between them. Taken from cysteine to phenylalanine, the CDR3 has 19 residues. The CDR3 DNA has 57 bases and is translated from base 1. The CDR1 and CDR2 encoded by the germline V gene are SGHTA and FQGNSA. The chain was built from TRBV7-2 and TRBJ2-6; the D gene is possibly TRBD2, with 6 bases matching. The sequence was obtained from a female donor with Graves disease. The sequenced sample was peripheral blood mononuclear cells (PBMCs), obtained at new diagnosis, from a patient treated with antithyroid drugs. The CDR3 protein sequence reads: CASSSAGIGHISGANVLTF. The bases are TGTGCCAGCAGCTCCGCGGGGATAGGACACATCTCTGGGGCCAACGTCCTGACTTTC.